Listed below are T cell receptor beta chains from one sample, sequenced in a study of control samples from healthy donors and cancer patients. The data were produced by immunoSEQ multiplex PCR, yet TCRdb's version contains in-frame clones alone and is incomplete. The table shows approximately 100,000 clones, with 65% to 85% occurring only once. The sequenced material came from PBMCs. The receptors were sampled from a man aged 70 or older with lung cancer. Each CDR3 is given with its conserved first and last residue. The order of the fields is clone size, V gene, D gene, CDR3 length, J gene, CDR3 DNA, CDR3 protein. The D gene is left open where the match is weak. Not all rows give a size; the values are once, few, many and, for expanded clones, a class.

clone size: .; V gene: TRBV11-2; D gene: .; CDR3 length: 15; J gene: TRBJ1-4; CDR3 DNA: TGTGCCAGCAGCTTAGTAAGGGGGACTAATGAAAAACTGTTTTTT; CDR3 protein: CASSLVRGTNEKLFF
clone size: once; V gene: TRBV2; D gene: .; CDR3 length: 14; J gene: TRBJ2-2; CDR3 DNA: TGTGCCAGCAGTCCAGAGGGAGTCACCGGGGAGCTGTTTTTT; CDR3 protein: CASSPEGVTGELFF
clone size: few; V gene: TRBV7-8; D gene: .; CDR3 length: 17; J gene: TRBJ2-3; CDR3 DNA: TGTGCCAGCAGCCGAACCGGGCTAGCGATAAACACAGATACGCAGTATTTT; CDR3 protein: CASSRTGLAINTDTQYF
clone size: few; V gene: TRBV9; D gene: .; CDR3 length: 14; J gene: TRBJ1-2; CDR3 DNA: TGTGCCAGCAGCGTCCAAGGGGGAGACTATGGCTACACCTTC; CDR3 protein: CASSVQGGDYGYTF
clone size: once; V gene: TRBV12-3/TRBV12-4; D gene: .; CDR3 length: 11; J gene: TRBJ1-1; CDR3 DNA: TGTGCCAGCAGCCGGGGCCTCCGAGCTTTCTTT; CDR3 protein: CASSRGLRAFF
clone size: .; V gene: TRBV9; D gene: TRBD2; CDR3 length: 18; J gene: TRBJ2-1; CDR3 DNA: TGTGCCAGCAGCCCTCGACTAGCGGGGGGCCTGCCGGGGGGTGAGCAGTTCTTC; CDR3 protein: CASSPRLAGGLPGGEQFF
clone size: once; V gene: TRBV2; D gene: TRBD1; CDR3 length: 15; J gene: TRBJ1-2; CDR3 DNA: TGTGCCAGCAGTGAGATCGGGACAGGAGGCTATGGCTACACCTTC; CDR3 protein: CASSEIGTGGYGYTF
clone size: .; V gene: TRBV5-6; D gene: .; CDR3 length: 14; J gene: TRBJ2-7; CDR3 DNA: TGTGCCAGCAGCTTGCACGGAAGCTCCTACGAGCAGTACTTC; CDR3 protein: CASSLHGSSYEQYF
clone size: .; V gene: TRBV30; D gene: TRBD1; CDR3 length: 16; J gene: TRBJ2-2; CDR3 DNA: TGTGCCTGGAGGGAACCCGGGACAGGACGAACCGGGGAGCTGTTTTTT; CDR3 protein: CAWREPGTGRTGELFF
clone size: .; V gene: TRBV6-2/TRBV6-3; D gene: .; CDR3 length: 14; J gene: TRBJ2-2; CDR3 DNA: TGTGCCAGCAGTTACGATCAGAGGACCGGGGAGCTGTTTTTT; CDR3 protein: CASSYDQRTGELFF
clone size: once; V gene: TRBV6-5; D gene: .; CDR3 length: 15; J gene: TRBJ1-3; CDR3 DNA: TGTGCCAGCAGCCCCGTGAGCCTCGCTGGAAACACCATATATTTT; CDR3 protein: CASSPVSLAGNTIYF
clone size: many; V gene: TRBV15; D gene: TRBD1; CDR3 length: 15; J gene: TRBJ2-7; CDR3 DNA: TGTGCCACCAGCAGAGAAGGGGGCGATTCCTACGAGCAGTACTTC; CDR3 protein: CATSREGGDSYEQYF
clone size: .; V gene: TRBV6-5; D gene: .; CDR3 length: 14; J gene: TRBJ2-7; CDR3 DNA: TGTGCCAGCAGTTCACGGCCGTCGGTTTTGGAGCAGTACTTC; CDR3 protein: CASSSRPSVLEQYF
clone size: .; V gene: TRBV4-1; D gene: .; CDR3 length: 16; J gene: TRBJ1-5; CDR3 DNA: TGCGCCAGCAGCCAAGGGGCAGGGGTAAGCAATCAGCCCCAGCATTTT; CDR3 protein: CASSQGAGVSNQPQHF
clone size: .; V gene: TRBV25-1; D gene: .; CDR3 length: 14; J gene: TRBJ2-3; CDR3 DNA: TGTGCCAGCAGTGCACAGGGCAGGGCAGATACGCAGTATTTT; CDR3 protein: CASSAQGRADTQYF
clone size: .; V gene: TRBV7-7; D gene: TRBD2; CDR3 length: 15; J gene: TRBJ2-7; CDR3 DNA: TGTGCTAGCAGCCAGGAGGCGGGGGGAACCTACGAGCAGTACTTC; CDR3 protein: CASSQEAGGTYEQYF
clone size: .; V gene: TRBV18; D gene: TRBD1; CDR3 length: 17; J gene: TRBJ1-5; CDR3 DNA: TGTGCCAGCTCCGGGGGACAGGGAAAATATAGCAATCAGCCCCAGCATTTT; CDR3 protein: CASSGGQGKYSNQPQHF
clone size: .; V gene: TRBV5-1; D gene: TRBD1; CDR3 length: 17; J gene: TRBJ2-5; CDR3 DNA: TGCGCCAGCAGCTTGGGACTCCGGGACAGGGGGCCAGAGACCCAGTACTTC; CDR3 protein: CASSLGLRDRGPETQYF
clone size: .; V gene: TRBV7-9; D gene: .; CDR3 length: 19; J gene: TRBJ2-5; CDR3 DNA: TGTGCCAGCAGCCGTGCAAGAGGGGTTAGCGCGGGGGCCCAAGAGACCCAGTACTTC; CDR3 protein: CASSRARGVSAGAQETQYF
clone size: .; V gene: TRBV11-3; D gene: .; CDR3 length: 13; J gene: TRBJ2-3; CDR3 DNA: TGTGCCAGCAGCTCAGGTAGCACAGATACGCAGTATTTT; CDR3 protein: CASSSGSTDTQYF
clone size: .; V gene: TRBV12-5; D gene: .; CDR3 length: 16; J gene: TRBJ1-4; CDR3 DNA: TGTGCTAGTGGTTTGGTTGTGGGGGGGGTACAGGAAAAACTGTTTTTT; CDR3 protein: CASGLVVGGVQEKLFF
clone size: .; V gene: TRBV5-6; D gene: .; CDR3 length: 15; J gene: TRBJ1-1; CDR3 DNA: TGTGCCAGCAGCGACGCCACAGGGCGCGGCACTGAAGCTTTCTTT; CDR3 protein: CASSDATGRGTEAFF
clone size: .; V gene: TRBV6-5; D gene: .; CDR3 length: 14; J gene: TRBJ2-7; CDR3 DNA: TGTGCCAGCAACCAAGGCTCAGTGGCCTACGAGCAGTACTTC; CDR3 protein: CASNQGSVAYEQYF
clone size: .; V gene: TRBV11-2; D gene: TRBD1; CDR3 length: 15; J gene: TRBJ2-7; CDR3 DNA: TGTGCCAGCAGCATGCAGGGACAGAGCTCCTACGAGCAGTACTTC; CDR3 protein: CASSMQGQSSYEQYF
clone size: few; V gene: TRBV30; D gene: .; CDR3 length: 13; J gene: TRBJ1-1; CDR3 DNA: TGTGCCTGGAAAGGACAGTTGAACACTGAAGCTTTCTTT; CDR3 protein: CAWKGQLNTEAFF
clone size: once; V gene: TRBV5-1; D gene: .; CDR3 length: 15; J gene: TRBJ2-2; CDR3 DNA: TGCGCCAGCAGACTGGGCCGGGCCAACACCGGGGAGCTGTTTTTT; CDR3 protein: CASRLGRANTGELFF
clone size: .; V gene: TRBV2; D gene: .; CDR3 length: 15; J gene: TRBJ2-2; CDR3 DNA: TGTGCCAGCAGTGATTGGAGGAAGACGCCCGGGGAGCTGTTTTTT; CDR3 protein: CASSDWRKTPGELFF
clone size: .; V gene: TRBV5-1; D gene: .; CDR3 length: 18; J gene: TRBJ1-5; CDR3 DNA: TGCGCCAGCAGCTTGGTTCCTACGACGGCTAATAGCAATCAGCCCCAGCATTTT; CDR3 protein: CASSLVPTTANSNQPQHF
clone size: .; V gene: TRBV3-1/TRBV3-2; D gene: .; CDR3 length: 16; J gene: TRBJ2-3; CDR3 DNA: TGTGCCAGCAGCGGACGGAGTACGACAGGCCGGGATACGCAGTATTTT; CDR3 protein: CASSGRSTTGRDTQYF
clone size: .; V gene: TRBV21-1; D gene: .; CDR3 length: 19; J gene: TRBJ1-5; CDR3 DNA: TGTGCCAGCAGCCCCGGGAGTCAGGGAACGGTAAAGCGCAATCAGCCCCAGCATTTT; CDR3 protein: CASSPGSQGTVKRNQPQHF
clone size: once; V gene: TRBV10-3; D gene: TRBD2; CDR3 length: 15; J gene: TRBJ2-5; CDR3 DNA: TGTGCCATCAGTGAGACTAGCGGGGGCCAAGAGACCCAGTACTTC; CDR3 protein: CAISETSGGQETQYF
clone size: many; V gene: TRBV5-5; D gene: TRBD1; CDR3 length: 13; J gene: TRBJ1-4; CDR3 DNA: TGTGCCAGCAGCCGGGACAGGGTGGAAAAACTGTTTTTT; CDR3 protein: CASSRDRVEKLFF
clone size: once; V gene: TRBV2; D gene: .; CDR3 length: 15; J gene: TRBJ2-4; CDR3 DNA: TGTGCCAGCAGTGAATTAGGGACCCTCTTTCTCATTCAGTACTTC; CDR3 protein: CASSELGTLFLIQYF
clone size: .; V gene: TRBV7-2; D gene: .; CDR3 length: 19; J gene: TRBJ2-7; CDR3 DNA: TGTGCCAGCAGCTTGGCCCTCTTCCACAGAACCAACAGCTCCTACGAGCAGTACTTC; CDR3 protein: CASSLALFHRTNSSYEQYF
clone size: .; V gene: TRBV6-5; D gene: TRBD1; CDR3 length: 16; J gene: TRBJ1-5; CDR3 DNA: TGTGCCAGCAGTTCAGCTCCAGGGGGGCCTAATCAGCCCCAGCATTTT; CDR3 protein: CASSSAPGGPNQPQHF
clone size: .; V gene: TRBV6-2/TRBV6-3; D gene: .; CDR3 length: 15; J gene: TRBJ2-7; CDR3 DNA: TGTGCCAGCAGTTACCCGATTGACAGAGCCAGCGAGCAGTACTTC; CDR3 protein: CASSYPIDRASEQYF
clone size: .; V gene: TRBV19; D gene: .; CDR3 length: 12; J gene: TRBJ1-5; CDR3 DNA: TGTGCCAGTAGTAACAATAACCAGCCCCAGCATTTT; CDR3 protein: CASSNNNQPQHF
clone size: .; V gene: TRBV3-1/TRBV3-2; D gene: TRBD1; CDR3 length: 16; J gene: TRBJ1-1; CDR3 DNA: TGTGCCAGCAGCCAAGTTAGGACAGGGCCAAACACTGAAGCTTTCTTT; CDR3 protein: CASSQVRTGPNTEAFF
clone size: once; V gene: TRBV7-9; D gene: TRBD2; CDR3 length: 15; J gene: TRBJ2-5; CDR3 DNA: TGTGCCAGCAGCTCTCTTACTAGCGGACGGGAGACCCAGTACTTC; CDR3 protein: CASSSLTSGRETQYF
clone size: .; V gene: TRBV6-5; D gene: .; CDR3 length: 14; J gene: TRBJ2-3; CDR3 DNA: TGTGCCAGCCAAAACCAAGGGCGTGGAGATACGCAGTATTTT; CDR3 protein: CASQNQGRGDTQYF
clone size: .; V gene: TRBV5-4; D gene: .; CDR3 length: 16; J gene: TRBJ2-3; CDR3 DNA: TGTGCCAGCAGCCCGTCCCCGGGGGACCGCACAGATACGCAGTATTTT; CDR3 protein: CASSPSPGDRTDTQYF
clone size: .; V gene: TRBV11-3; D gene: .; CDR3 length: 14; J gene: TRBJ2-7; CDR3 DNA: TGTGCCAGCAGCCCCGGGGGCAGTAAGTACGAGCAGTACTTC; CDR3 protein: CASSPGGSKYEQYF
clone size: .; V gene: TRBV21-1; D gene: .; CDR3 length: 12; J gene: TRBJ2-7; CDR3 DNA: TGTGCCAGCAGCAAGGATACAGTTGGGCAGTACTTC; CDR3 protein: CASSKDTVGQYF
clone size: .; V gene: TRBV6-5; D gene: TRBD1; CDR3 length: 15; J gene: TRBJ1-6; CDR3 DNA: TGTGCCAGCAGACGCCGCGAGACAGGGGATTCACCCCTCCACTTT; CDR3 protein: CASRRRETGDSPLHF
clone size: .; V gene: TRBV6-2/TRBV6-3; D gene: TRBD2; CDR3 length: 16; J gene: TRBJ2-5; CDR3 DNA: TGTGCCAGCAGTTACAGGGCGGGGGGGGTCCAAGAGACCCAGTACTTC; CDR3 protein: CASSYRAGGVQETQYF